The sequence of this T cell receptor beta chain was determined in a study of control samples from healthy donors and cancer patients. J lost 0 bases, V lost 2 bases, and 3 bases had no gene match. The CDR3 runs to 17 residues. The germline gives CDR1 SGHVS, CDR2 FNYEAQ. Assay: immunoSEQ multiplex PCR; the TCRdb copy retains only in-frame clones and omits some. The sample shows about 13,000 clones, about 77% of them seen only once. Sequencing was performed on formalin-fixed, paraffin-embedded tissue. The rearrangement joins TRBV7-6 to TRBJ2-1; TRBD2 matches at 11 bases. The origin of this receptor is a male donor with melanoma. CDR3 sequence reads: CASSLTSGGRSYNEQFF. The CDR3 DNA reads TGTGCCAGCAGCTTAACTAGCGGGGGACGCTCCTACAATGAGCAGTTCTTC.